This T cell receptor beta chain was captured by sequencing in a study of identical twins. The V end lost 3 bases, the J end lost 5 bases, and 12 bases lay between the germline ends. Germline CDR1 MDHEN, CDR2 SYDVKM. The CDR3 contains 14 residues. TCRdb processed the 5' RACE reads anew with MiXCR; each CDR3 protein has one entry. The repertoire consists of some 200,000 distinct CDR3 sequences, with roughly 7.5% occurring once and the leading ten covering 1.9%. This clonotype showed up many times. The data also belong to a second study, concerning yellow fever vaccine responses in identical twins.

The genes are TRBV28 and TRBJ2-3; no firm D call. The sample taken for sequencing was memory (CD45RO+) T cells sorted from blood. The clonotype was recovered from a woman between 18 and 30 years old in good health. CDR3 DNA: TGTGCCAGCAGTTTGCCCGGGTCTCAAGATACGCAGTATTTT. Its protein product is CASSLPGSQDTQYF.